This TCR beta chain is drawn from a study of OX40 agonist ivuxolimab in advanced cancers. Turning to the overall study: Ivuxolimab was a fully human IgG2 agonistic monoclonal antibody targeting the costimulatory receptor OX40 (CD134). Intravenous ivuxolimab was administered to patients every 2 weeks at six dose levels: 0.01, 0.1, 0.3, 1.5, 3 and 10 mg/kg. Of the roughly 51 patients in dose escalation, 19 had hepatocellular carcinoma, some 15 had melanoma, 9 had renal cell carcinoma and 9 had head and neck cancer. The dose-escalation cohort was around 84% male with a mean age of approximately 59 years, ranging from roughly 20 to 80. Patients were allowed to have had prior anti-PD-1, anti-PD-L1 or anti-CTLA-4 therapy, and approximately 40% of the dose-escalation patients had previously received checkpoint inhibitors. Partial responses were achieved by three dose-escalation patients, of whom one had hepatocellular carcinoma and two had cutaneous melanoma. The point of sequencing TCRbeta in the periphery was to test whether ivuxolimab changed TCR sequence diversity and drove clonal T-cell expansion. The paper covers the monotherapy dose-escalation part of the phase I ivuxolimab trial, which included N = 52 patients. The full study reports these points: At doses of 0.1 to 3.0 mg/kg, clonal expansion of both CD4+ and CD8+ blood T cells was observed from baseline to week 6. Partial responders in the 0.1-3.0 mg/kg groups had among the lowest normalized peripheral clonal expansion, especially among CD8+ T cells. Low levels of normalized T-cell clonal expansion were also seen in some nonresponding patients. After ivuxolimab, CD8+ T cells had more expanded clones than CD4+ T cells on average. The antigen specificity of the peripheral T cells that underwent clonal expansion was not determined.

The trial excluded patients who had a history of autoimmune disease or were on systemic immunosuppression. Peripheral blood for TCR sequencing was drawn from every dose cohort at baseline, at cycle 4 day 1 and at cycle 7 day 1. Samples came from an open-label, multicenter, first-in-human phase I dose-escalation trial of ivuxolimab. Adults with locally advanced or metastatic melanoma, renal cell, hepatocellular, or head and neck squamous cell carcinoma were enrolled in the trial. CD4+ and CD8+ T cells were sorted separately from peripheral blood before TCR sequencing. For sequencing of the TCRbeta CDR3 region, genomic DNA was extracted from the sorted cells. The immunoSEQ Assay was used for sequencing of TCRbeta CDR3 regions. The table was pulled from immuneACCESS by TCRdb, which kept in-frame rearrangements only. Such tables lose some clones; where checked, under half of the loss comes from unresolved V genes, and the rest has no known cause. This sample is represented by tens of thousands of clones; 90% of them were singletons. The ten largest clonotypes hold 0.55% to 0.7% of the sample.

Turning to this clone: The specificity of this receptor is unknown. There are no base qualities to consult, and no much larger clone falls within one base.

The germline V gene gives CDR1 as SGHTA and CDR2 as FQGNSA. The CDR3 spans 13 residues, from the cysteine through the phenylalanine. The retained sequence is limited to the CDR3, 39 bases, with the frame set at the first base. Trimming takes 5 bases from V and 6 bases from J, and the germline ends sit 12 bases apart. The source was CD4+ or CD8+ T cells sorted from blood, collected in a trial of the OX40 agonist ivuxolimab. The receptor chain draws on TRBV7-2 and TRBJ2-3; there is no confident call for the D gene. This clonotype was sampled from an adult with an advanced solid tumor such as melanoma, head and neck, liver or kidney cancer. The base sequence is TGTGCCAGCAGCCAACCTCAACAGGATACGCAGTATTTT. Translated, it gives CASSQPQQDTQYF.